This T cell receptor (beta chain) was captured in a study of T cells in Graves' hyperthyroidism and ophthalmopathy (dated by TCRdb to 2018 to 2020). Broadly, across the study: Peripheral blood was collected at initial diagnosis, before any treatment. Prospective prediction of ophthalmopathy was tested in an independent validation cohort of 18 to 20 hyperthyroidism patients and 17 patients who later progressed to ophthalmopathy. TCR Vbeta CDR3 sequencing of around 130 peripheral blood samples (over 40 ophthalmopathy, roughly 72 hyperthyroidism and around 17 progressor patients) is reported in the paper. Thyroid tissue and blood T-cell repertoires from six or seven Graves' hyperthyroidism patients were also compared in the study. After sampling, hyperthyroidism patients received methimazole starting at 30 mg daily, and ophthalmopathy patients received high-dose intravenous methylprednisolone. To identify distinguishing TCR V-J signatures, a discovery cohort of around 98 patients was used, comprising some 45 with Graves' ophthalmopathy and under 60 with stable Graves' hyperthyroidism. The approximately 90 discovery patients were divided at random into training and test sets in a 7:3 ratio. Study-wide findings and limitations: Sample size was not statistically predetermined, and blinding of investigators to group allocation was not performed. Ophthalmopathy was separated from stable hyperthyroidism by a 13 V-J signature model, with roughly 88% sensitivity and roughly 81% specificity obtained in cross-validation and 80%/75% obtained in testing. Most expanded thyroid clonotypes (frequency above 0.001) were also detected in blood, suggesting blood repertoires may reflect thyroid immune responses. In validation, the model predicted progression to ophthalmopathy a median of about 6 months before onset, with about 70% sensitivity and more than 72% specificity.

Amplification of TCR beta CDR3 regions was carried out from RNA transcripts. A first-round RT-PCR of the TCR CDR3 used the HTBI primer set with the Qiagen OneStep RT-PCR kit. Libraries were constructed in a second round of multiplex PCR, after which size selection and purification were performed. Libraries were sequenced paired-end with 100 bp reads on an Illumina HiSeq2000. On the study's bioinformatics: SOAPnuke was used to process the raw data, with reads discarded if the reads contained adapters or uncalled bases, had a mean Phred below 15, or lacked an exact constant-primer or identifier match. High-quality paired reads were merged using COPE v1.2.5, and each unique nucleotide sequence was defined as a clonotype. MiTCR v1.1 was used to align the clonotypes against IMGT TRBV, TRBD and TRBJ reference segments. The analysis was restricted to V-J combinations with a frequency above 0.0001, which together covered 99% to 99.2% of the repertoires. The TCS score was defined as the ratio of F50 (clonal expansion) to E x V (chaos), calculated using BLOSUM62-based TCRdist between CDR3 peptides within each V-J. Welch's t-statistics and random forest reduced roughly 530 V-J features to about 12, which were used in a naive Bayes classifier (R e1071). The raw public data were reprocessed by TCRdb itself: fastp quality trimming at Q25, MiXCR clonotype calling, in-frame beta chains only. Rows with a matching CDR3 protein are joined into one entry that keeps the most common DNA and genes. The V and J calls follow TCRdb's processing rather than the paper's. The sample includes hundreds of thousands of distinct CDR3 sequences, with around 14% observed a single time. About 31% of the sample goes to the ten largest clones.

Graves' hyperthyroidism was defined as stable when no progression to ophthalmopathy occurred over 18 months of follow-up. The hyperthyroidism patients were between 18 and 65 years old and newly diagnosed, with a disease duration of less than 2 months. Any patient with an uncontrolled infection, another autoimmune disease, pregnancy or lactation was excluded. Diagnoses were established on the basis of clinical symptoms, serum thyroxine and TRAb, thyroid ultrasound, and orbital computed tomography. Ficoll-Paque density gradient centrifugation was used to isolate PBMCs from around 9.1 ml of fresh peripheral blood. Total RNA was extracted using Trizol reagent, and RNA quality was assessed on an Agilent 2100 Bioanalyzer. This clonotype was observed many times. What this receptor recognizes is not known. No base quality values were provided; no much bigger clone lies one nucleotide off. This TCR derives from a woman in her twenties or thirties with Graves' hyperthyroidism. The specimen was blood.

The CDR3 here reads CASSPGPPSSYNEQFF. The DNA reads as follows: TGTGCCAGCAGTCCCGGACCCCCAAGCTCCTACAATGAGCAGTTCTTC. The V and J segments used are TRBV6-1 and TRBJ2-1, with the D gene not clear enough to name. Based on the germline V gene, the CDR1 and CDR2 sequences are MNHNS and SASEGT. V loses 5 bases, J loses 0 bases, and the germline ends lie 14 bases apart. Including cysteine and phenylalanine, the CDR3 has 16 amino acids. CDR3 DNA only is kept here, 48 bases in frame from base 1.